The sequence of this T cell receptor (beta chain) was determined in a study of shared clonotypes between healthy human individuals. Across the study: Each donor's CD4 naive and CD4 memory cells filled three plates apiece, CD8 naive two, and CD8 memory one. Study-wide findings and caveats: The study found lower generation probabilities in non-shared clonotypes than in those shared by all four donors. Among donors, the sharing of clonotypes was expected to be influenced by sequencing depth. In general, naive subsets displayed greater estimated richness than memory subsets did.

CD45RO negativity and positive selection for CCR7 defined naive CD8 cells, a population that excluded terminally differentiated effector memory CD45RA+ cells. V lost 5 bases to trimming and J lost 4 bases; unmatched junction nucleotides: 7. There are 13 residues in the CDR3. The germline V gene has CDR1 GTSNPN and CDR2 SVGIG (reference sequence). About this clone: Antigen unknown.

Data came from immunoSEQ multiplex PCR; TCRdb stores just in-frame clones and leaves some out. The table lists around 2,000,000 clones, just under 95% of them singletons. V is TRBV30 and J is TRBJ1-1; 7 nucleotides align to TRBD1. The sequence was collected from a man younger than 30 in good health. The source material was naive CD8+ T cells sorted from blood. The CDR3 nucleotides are TGTGCCTGGGAAGACAGGGAGGCCACTGAAGCTTTCTTT. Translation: CAWEDREATEAFF.